The clone carrying this T cell receptor (beta chain) was recorded only once. The data were obtained in a study of radiotherapy plus CTLA-4 blockade in lung cancer. The method was immunoSEQ multiplex PCR; TCRdb's version includes in-frame clones alone and lacks a portion of them. The sample has roughly 100,000 clones; around 83% are singletons. Sequencing used peripheral blood, obtained from a patient treated with radiotherapy plus ipilimumab. The source is a human donor with non-small cell lung cancer who had a partial response to radiotherapy plus ipilimumab.

DNA for the CDR3: TGTGCCTGGAGTATTGGGGTCGGGGCCCAGTACTTC. Protein product: CAWSIGVGAQYF. The chain has TRBV30 and TRBJ2-5; possible D gene TRBD2, 5 bases. Trimming pared 2 bases from V and 9 bases from J, leaving 13 bases between. The CDR3 is 12 amino acids. Germline V gives CDR1 GTSNPN, CDR2 SVGIG (reference sequence).